This T cell receptor (beta chain) comes out of a study of T cell responses to AZD1222 COVID-19 vaccine. Clones were sequenced by immunoSEQ multiplex PCR, and TCRdb holds only the in-frame ones, with some missing. The sample consists of roughly 100,000 clones, 75% to 90% of them appearing once. The CDR3 covers 12 residues. The V gene lost 6 bases and the J gene lost 3 bases, with 8 bases spanning the gap. In germline, CDR1 is SGDLS, CDR2 YYNGEE. The sample was peripheral blood, taken on day 0 of AZD1222 vaccination. The receptor was isolated from an adult in good health. The rearrangement uses TRBV9 and TRBJ2-3; no reliable D call. This CDR3 reads CASMDATDTQYF. CDR3 DNA: TGTGCCAGCATGGACGCTACAGATACGCAGTATTTT.